Listed here are 13 T cell receptor beta chains from one sample, sequenced in a study of cytomegalovirus exposure and HLA in healthy donors. The PCR made use of 60 Vbeta and 13 Jbeta primers. Only in-frame clones appear in the TCRdb table, and some are missing; sequencing was by immunoSEQ multiplex PCR. The top ten hold around 2% of the sample, which has some 130,000 clones, about 74% seen once. Material: PBMCs. The receptor source for this set is a man aged 25-45 years in good health and CMV-seronegative.

This clone was observed a handful of times. The chain uses TRBV27 and TRBJ2-7, with 13 bases matching TRBD2. V was clipped by 2 bases and J by 4 bases; unmatched bases: 5. Germline V CDR1 and CDR2: MNHEY, SMNVEV (reference sequence). The CDR3 has 16 amino acids. CDR3 in DNA: TGTGCCAGCAGTTTAAGAGGACTAGCGGGAGATTACGAGCAGTACTTC. This encodes CASSLRGLAGDYEQYF.

The chain recombines TRBV5-4 with TRBJ2-7; D unclear. CDR1 and CDR2 from the germline V gene are SGHNT and YYREEE (reference sequence). The CDR3 extends over 14 amino acids. V lost 2 bases, J lost 1 base, and 10 bases lay in between. The CDR3, as DNA: TGTGCCAGCAGCTTCGACTTCAGTTCCTACGAGCAGTACTTC. This encodes CASSFDFSSYEQYF.

The rearrangement uses TRBV7-8 and TRBJ2-7, with 9 bases that match TRBD1. The CDR3 runs to 17 residues. V shed 5 bases and J 2 bases; nucleotides not matched to a gene: 13. CDR1 SGHVS and CDR2 FQNEAQ come from the germline V gene. In DNA, the CDR3 is TGTGCCAGCAGCACGGGGACAGGGTACAGGGGCCCCTACGAGCAGTACTTC. It codes for CASSTGTGYRGPYEQYF.

This chain connects TRBV11-2 to TRBJ2-3; 9 nucleotides match TRBD2. This CDR3 contains 16 residues. Germline CDR1 is SGHAT and CDR2 is FQNNGV. The trim removed 4 bases at V and 4 bases at J, leaving 9 bases unmatched. The CDR3 region has the DNA TGTGCCAGCAGCTACTTATTAGGACTAGCGCCAGATACGCAGTATTTT. Amino acid sequence: CASSYLLGLAPDTQYF.

This rearrangement joins TRBV5-1 to TRBJ1-2, with D possibly matching TRBD1 (6 bases). CDR1 SGHRS and CDR2 YFSETQ come from the germline V gene. The CDR3 contains 13 residues. V gave up 4 bases and J gave up 3 bases, with 10 bases separating them. The CDR3 nucleotides are TGCGCCAGCAGCAGGCAGGGGCACTATGGCTACACCTTC. Translation: CASSRQGHYGYTF.

This chain joins TRBV21-1 and TRBJ2-7; TRBD1 is the table's D call and was not checked against the DNA. TRBV21-1 represents a pseudogene. This CDR3 contains 16 residues. CDR3 sequence (DNA): TGTGCCGGCAGCAAAGAATGGGGCCCCCCTTACGACGAGCAGTACTTC. It is translated as CAGSKEWGPPYDEQYF.

This clone was recorded a few times. V gene TRBV9 combines with J gene TRBJ2-7; 9 bases map to TRBD1. The CDR3 sequence is 15 residues long. Germline values: CDR1 SGDLS, CDR2 YYNGEE. V was pared by 3 bases and J by 3 bases, with 7 bases of the junction left unmatched. The CDR3 here is CASSAAGTGIYEQYF. In nucleotides, the CDR3 is TGTGCCAGCAGCGCAGCCGGGACAGGGATCTACGAGCAGTACTTC.

This clone turned up a few times. The J gene is TRBJ2-5, the V gene TRBV6-6; D is uncertain. This CDR3 has 13 residues. Germline V gene data show CDR1 as MNHNY and CDR2 as SVGAGI (reference sequence). Trimming took 6 bases from V and 3 from J, leaving 11 bases between them. Written as DNA, the CDR3 is TGTGCCAGCAGCCGGCGGTTAGAAGAGACCCAGTACTTC. Its translation is CASSRRLEETQYF.

CDR3 DNA sequence: TGTGCCAGCAGCCGTCCAGGACAGGGCCTTGGCTACACCTTC. This codes for CASSRPGQGLGYTF. The V gene is TRBV11-2, the J gene TRBJ1-2; 8 bases agree with TRBD1. With 5 bases clipped from V and 7 bases from J, the junction kept 9 bases outside the gene matches. Germline V lookup: CDR1 SGHAT, CDR2 FQNNGV. This CDR3 contains 14 residues.

The rearrangement joins TRBV7-9 to TRBJ1-1; no definite D call. Per the germline V gene, CDR1 is SEHNR and CDR2 is FQNEAQ (reference sequence). The CDR3 spans 13 residues. Trimming left V 3 bases short and J 7 bases short, with 12 bases between. The CDR3 nucleotides are TGTGCCAGCAGCTTTGGGAGACAAGGTGAAGCTTTCTTT. Translating gives CASSFGRQGEAFF.

J is TRBJ2-1 and V is TRBV7-9, with 10 bases fitting TRBD2. The CDR3 covers 19 residues. After removal of 5 bases from V and 8 bases from J, the junction contained 21 bases not matched to a gene. The germline V gene encodes CDR1 SEHNR and CDR2 FQNEAQ (reference sequence). DNA of the CDR3: TGTGCCAGCAGCGATTCCGGGGCTAGCGGGAGCGGGTTGATCGATGAGCAGTTCTTC. It yields the protein CASSDSGASGSGLIDEQFF.

The V gene is TRBV5-1, the J gene TRBJ1-2, with 8 positions matching TRBD1. From germline, CDR1 is SGHRS and CDR2 YFSETQ. The CDR3 sequence is 15 residues long. The ends lost 0 bases at V and 3 bases at J; junction bases unmatched: 4. This CDR3 is CASSLAPGQDYGYTF. The DNA for the CDR3 is TGCGCCAGCAGCTTGGCTCCGGGACAGGACTATGGCTACACCTTC.

V and J are TRBV29-1 and TRBJ1-2, with TRBD1 matching 7 bases. Germline loops: CDR1 SQVTM, CDR2 ANQGSEA. Trimming cost V 4 bases and J 7 bases; bases outside gene matches: 6. There are 12 residues in the CDR3. This chain's CDR3 is CSVGGRGLGYTF. The CDR3 nucleotides read TGCAGCGTTGGCGGAAGGGGGCTTGGCTACACCTTC.